This TCR beta chain was retrieved from a study of cytomegalovirus exposure and HLA in healthy donors. 13 Jbeta primers and 60 Vbeta primers were used for the PCR. TCRdb's copy holds only in-frame clones and misses some; the assay was immunoSEQ multiplex PCR. Of roughly 170,000 clones detected, roughly 85% appear once; the ten largest clones hold about 1.3%. Regarding the study as a whole: Presence/absence analyses assumed roughly uniform sequencing depth across donors, which may not hold. A later analysis showed TCR association rates differing by HLA locus, peaking at DRB1 and lowest at HLA-C.

Note on this clone: Its antigen is not known.

Donors likely had unrecorded immune exposures despite being nominally healthy when sampled. The CDR3 sequence is 15 residues long. From germline, CDR1 is MDHEN and CDR2 SYDVKM. The V segment lost 6 bases and the J segment 1 base; nucleotides outside the gene matches: 8. Input material: PBMCs. The chain uses TRBV28 and TRBJ2-5, with 7 bases identical to TRBD1. This TCR was sampled from a young man in good health and CMV-seronegative. CDR3 DNA sequence: TGTGCCAGCAGCCACCGGGACAGCCCCCAAGAGACCCAGTACTTC. It translates to CASSHRDSPQETQYF.